This TCR beta chain was sequenced for a study of multiple sclerosis patients with progressive multifocal leukoencephalopathy. Sequencing was at survey level. The data were produced by immunoSEQ multiplex PCR, yet TCRdb's version contains in-frame clones alone and is incomplete. This repertoire shows about 31,000 clones, about 87% found once; its top ten account for 5.7%. Stated time point: time of PML onset. Detection of JC virus DNA in cerebrospinal fluid confirmed PML diagnosed from clinical and MRI findings. After about 16 to 60 months on natalizumab, the natalizumab-treated patients developed PML. The origin of this receptor is a woman in her thirties or forties with progressive multifocal leukoencephalopathy. Specimen: PBMCs, collected from a patient treated with natalizumab.

The CDR3 DNA reads TGCGCCAGCCTTCAATACGGTTCACAAAGTCGGGCCAACGTCCTGACTTTC. The encoded protein is CASLQYGSQSRANVLTF. This chain links TRBV5-1 with TRBJ2-6; D call uncertain. CDR1 is SGHRS, CDR2 YFSETQ, per germline. Trimming left V 7 bases short and J 5 bases short, with 22 bases between. This CDR3 contains 17 residues.